The table lists the clone carrying this T cell receptor (beta chain) with a few counts. The target antigen is unknown. V lost 2 bases, J lost 5 bases, and 7 bases lay in between. CDR3 length equals 12 residues. Germline CDR1 is SNHLY and CDR2 is FYNNEI. The data stem from a study of cytomegalovirus exposure and HLA in healthy donors. Findings and limits, study-wide: Overall, some 160 TCR beta chains were annotated as cytomegalovirus-associated. In a later analysis, most CMV-associated TCR beta chains appeared HLA-restricted.

Use of 60 Vbeta and 13 Jbeta primers characterized the PCR. The table came from immunoSEQ multiplex PCR; TCRdb's copy has only in-frame clones and leaves some out. The profile shows about 120,000 clones, 79% of them singletons. This receptor was taken from a man in his thirties or forties in good health and CMV-seropositive. This chain joins TRBV2 and TRBJ2-7; tentatively, D is TRBD1 (5 bases). Sequenced sample: PBMCs. The CDR3 coding sequence is TGTGCCAGCAGTGAACAGGGCCACGAGCAGTACTTC. It codes for CASSEQGHEQYF.